This TCR beta chain was documented in a study of memory CD4+ T cells and cytomegalovirus serostatus. In the study overall: Donors were healthy Belgian adults, some 10 CMV seropositive and around 23 seronegative. Findings and caveats of the study: Suggested: most of the CMV-linked TCR signature lies in CD4+ memory cells.

TCRdb keeps only in-frame clones here, not all; method: immunoSEQ multiplex PCR. The sample shows tens of thousands of clones, just over 75% of them seen only once. Worth noting for this clone: Its antigen is not known.

This CDR3 region has 19 residues. Germline-derived CDR1 and CDR2 are MNHNS and SASEGT. V was pared by 3 bases and J by 5 bases, with 19 bases of the junction left unmatched. Single viable CD3+CD4+CD8-CD45RO+ cells were sorted as the memory CD4+ T cells. The receptor was isolated from an adult in good health and CMV-seronegative. The sequenced sample consisted of memory CD4+ T cells from blood. V is TRBV6-1 and J is TRBJ2-5, with TRBD2 identical over 9 bases. DNA for the CDR3: TGTGCCAGCAGTGAGGGGCCAAGCGGGGGGACCGGGTTTGCGGAGACCCAGTACTTC. It yields the protein CASSEGPSGGTGFAETQYF.